Below are 10 T cell receptor beta chains sequenced from a single sample in a study of OX40 agonist ivuxolimab in advanced cancers. Libraries were prepared by immunoSEQ multiplex PCR; TCRdb keeps only in-frame clonotypes and omits some of them. The sample holds some 25,000 clones; 75% to 85% are singletons and the top ten take 25%. The source material was CD4+ or CD8+ T cells sorted from blood, sampled in a trial of the OX40 agonist ivuxolimab. These receptor sequences come from an adult with an advanced solid tumor such as melanoma, head and neck, liver or kidney cancer.

With regard to this clone: One end of the junction varies from germline; a read error may be responsible. Here the CDR3 DNA reads TGTGCCGGCAGACTAACCCTATTAGCCAAAAACATTCAGTACTTC. This translates into CAGRLTLLAKNIQYF. The V and J genes are TRBV27 and TRBJ2-4, with TRBD2 as a possible D gene (5 bases). The CDR3 is 15 amino acids. Per the germline V gene, CDR1 is MNHEY and CDR2 is SMNVEV (reference sequence).

The chain uses TRBV28 and TRBJ1-1; D not resolved. Trimming stripped 2 bases from V and 8 bases from J, with 6 bases between. Germline CDR1 and CDR2: MDHEN and SYDVKM. The CDR3 is 11 residues long. The CDR3 DNA is TGTGCCAGCAGTTTAAGAGACGAAGCTTTCTTT. It encodes CASSLRDEAFF. The full variable domain, rest sourced from reference TRBV28 and TRBJ1-1, is DVKVTQSSRYLVKRTGEKVFLECVQDMDHENMFWYRQDPGLGLRLIYFSYDVKMKEKGDIPEGYSVSREKKERFSLILESASTNQTSMYLCASSLRDEAFFGQGTRLTVV.

The rearrangement links TRBV2 to TRBJ2-1, with D possibly TRBD2 on 5 matching bases. Per the germline V gene, CDR1 is SNHLY and CDR2 is FYNNEI. V was cut by 7 bases and J by 15 bases, with 22 bases left in between. This CDR3 spans 13 amino acids. The DNA for the CDR3 is TGTGCCAGCAACCTAACTCCGGACTCCCCGAGGTTCTTC. It translates to CASNLTPDSPRFF.

The V call is TRBV28, the J call TRBJ1-6; possibly TRBD1 for D (5 bases). This CDR3 has 16 amino acids. V gave up 4 bases and J gave up 5 bases, with 15 bases separating them. Germline-derived CDR1 and CDR2 are MDHEN and SYDVKM. This CDR3 is CASSSRQLINNSPLHF. The CDR3 coding sequence is TGTGCCAGCAGTTCTAGACAGCTCATTAATAATTCACCCCTCCACTTT.

The J gene is TRBJ1-4, the V gene TRBV7-8; D not certain. From germline, CDR1 is SGHVS and CDR2 FQNEAQ. V was cut by 5 bases and J by 2 bases, with 12 bases left in between. The CDR3 is 15 amino acids. For the CDR3, the DNA is TGTGCCAGCAGCACTCTGTGGGCGACTAATGAAAAACTGTTTTTT. It codes for CASSTLWATNEKLFF.

The chain uses TRBV18 and TRBJ2-1; 8 bases align to TRBD2. V lost 5 bases, J lost 6 bases, and 9 bases stayed unmatched. The length of the CDR3 is 15 residues. Germline CDR1 KGHSH, CDR2 LQKENI. The CDR3 nucleotides are TGTGCCAGCTCAACCGATAGCGGGAATTTCAATGAGCAGTTCTTC. The encoded protein is CASSTDSGNFNEQFF.

The genes are TRBV19 and TRBJ2-1, with D perhaps given as TRBD1 or TRBD2 (6 bases each). The germline V gene encodes CDR1 LNHDA and CDR2 SQIVND (reference sequence). The CDR3 covers 10 residues. Trimming left V 9 bases short and J 10 bases short, with 10 bases between. CDR3 in DNA: TGTGCCAGCCGAGGGGGGGAGCAGTTCTTC. It translates to CASRGGEQFF. Full variable domain (missing parts from reference TRBV19 and TRBJ2-1): DGGITQSPKYLFRKEGQNVTLSCEQNLNHDAMYWYRQDPGQGLRLIYYSQIVNDFQKGDIAEGYSVSREKKESFPLTVTSAQKNPTAFYLCASRGGEQFFGPGTRLTVL.

V is TRBV9 and J is TRBJ2-1, with D possibly being TRBD2 (6 bases). Trimming took 3 bases from V and 8 from J, leaving 18 bases between them. CDR3 length equals 15 residues. Germline V gene lookup returns CDR1 SGDLS and CDR2 YYNGEE. This CDR3 reads CASSARRAGLHEQFF. The CDR3 DNA sequence: TGTGCCAGCAGCGCTCGGAGGGCCGGACTCCATGAGCAGTTCTTC.

The genes are TRBV13 and TRBJ2-5; D remains ambiguous. Germline loops: CDR1 PRHDT, CDR2 FYEKMQ (reference sequence). The CDR3 contains 13 residues. V was pared by 3 bases and J by 1 base, with 6 bases between. In DNA form, the CDR3 reads TGTGCCAGCAGCTTGGGCAGCCAAGAGACCCAGTACTTC. Its protein is CASSLGSQETQYF.

This chain links TRBV27 with TRBJ2-6; D is uncertain. Germline V gives CDR1 MNHEY, CDR2 SMNVEV (reference sequence). CDR3 length equals 15 residues. Trimming shortened V by 4 bases and J by 2 bases, and 9 bases separated the two germline ends. The DNA of the CDR3 is TGTGCCAGCAGTTCCCAGGCTGCTGGGGCCAACGTCCTGACTTTC. The encoded protein is CASSSQAAGANVLTF.